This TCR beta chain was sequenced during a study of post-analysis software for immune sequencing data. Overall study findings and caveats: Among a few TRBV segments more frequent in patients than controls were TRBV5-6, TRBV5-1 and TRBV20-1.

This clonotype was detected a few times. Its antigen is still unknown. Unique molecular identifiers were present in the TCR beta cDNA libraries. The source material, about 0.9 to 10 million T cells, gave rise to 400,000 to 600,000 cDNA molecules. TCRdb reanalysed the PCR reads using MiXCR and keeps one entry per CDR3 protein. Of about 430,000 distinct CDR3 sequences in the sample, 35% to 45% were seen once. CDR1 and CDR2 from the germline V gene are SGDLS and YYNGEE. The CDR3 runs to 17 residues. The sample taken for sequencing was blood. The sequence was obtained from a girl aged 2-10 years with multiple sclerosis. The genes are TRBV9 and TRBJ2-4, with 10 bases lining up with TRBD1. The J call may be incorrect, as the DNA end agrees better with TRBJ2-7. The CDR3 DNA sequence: TGTGCCAGCAGCCCGGAGACAGGGGGCAGCCTCGCCTACGAGCAGTACTTC. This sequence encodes CASSPETGGSLAYEQYF.